Below, 3 T cell receptor beta chains from the same sample are listed, as sequenced in a study of T cell repertoires in cytomegalovirus infection. TCRdb re-derived calls from the reads in MiXCR, one entry per CDR3 protein. The table shows around 740,000 distinct CDR3 sequences, with 35% occurring only once. The sample consisted of PBMCs. These TCRs come from a human donor in good health (CMV status not recorded). Some clones in this sample may be carry-over from other donors' samples.

The chain carries TRBV4-2 and TRBJ2-1; D perhaps matches TRBD1 (5 bases). Trimming took 1 base from V and 4 from J, leaving 14 bases between them. Germline V lookup: CDR1 LGHNA, CDR2 YNFKEQ. The length of the CDR3 is 16 residues. CDR3 amino acids: CASSQASRVGYNEQFF. The CDR3 DNA follows: TGTGCCAGCAGCCAAGCGTCCAGGGTCGGGTACAATGAGCAGTTCTTC.

This clonotype was counted once. The chain uses TRBV5-1 and TRBJ2-1; tentatively, D is TRBD1 or TRBD2 (5 bases each). CDR1 is SGHRS, CDR2 YFSETQ, per germline. V lost 0 bases, J lost 3 bases, and 10 bases lay in between. The CDR3 spans 15 residues. As DNA, the CDR3 is TGCGCCAGCAGCTTGGGCCTTGGGGGCTACAATGAGCAGTTCTTC. It specifies CASSLGLGGYNEQFF.

The chain recombines TRBV12-3 or TRBV12-4 with TRBJ2-2; D unresolved. The CDR3 consists of 15 residues. V lost 6 bases and J 5 bases, leaving 16 bases between the germline ends. The CDR3 spells CASRRPNRGTGELFF. The CDR3 DNA sequence: TGTGCCAGCAGGCGTCCCAATCGTGGGACCGGGGAGCTGTTTTTT.